Listed below are T cell receptor beta chains from one sample, sequenced in a study of blood T cells in healthy people across ages. TCRdb itself ran the 5' RACE reads through MiXCR, one entry per CDR3 protein. This sample has around 990,000 distinct CDR3 sequences; roughly two fifths occur once, and the top ten carry roughly 13%. Sequencing input: blood. All receptors come from a man younger than 30 in good health. The CDR3 runs from the conserved cysteine through the conserved F or W. D genes are given only for firm matches. Size values are once, few and many counts, or a class for expanded clones, and some rows have none.

TRBV20-1	NA	16	TRBJ2-3	TRBD2	TGCAGTGCAGGCACCTTAGCGGGGGGATGGGGAGATACGCAGTATTTT	CSAGTLAGGWGDTQYF
TRBV20-1	few	14	TRBJ1-4	NA	TGCAGTGCTAGGCGCGGGGGAGAGGGGGAAAAACTGTTTTTT	CSARRGGEGEKLFF
TRBV9	NA	15	TRBJ2-1	TRBD1	TGTGCCAGCAGCCCCCAGGTTCAGGGGGCGGATGAGCAGTTCTTC	CASSPQVQGADEQFF
TRBV2	few	14	TRBJ1-2	NA	TGTGCCAGCGGATCGGGGGAGAGGATTTATGGCTACACCTTC	CASGSGERIYGYTF
TRBV6-1	NA	17	TRBJ2-3	NA	TGTGCCAGCAGCCGGCGCCCGACACCAATTAGCACAGATACGCAGTATTTT	CASSRRPTPISTDTQYF
TRBV12-3/TRBV12-4	NA	12	TRBJ1-1	NA	TGTGCCAGCAGCGCCAGGTCCACTGAAGCTTTCTTT	CASSARSTEAFF
TRBV20-1	few	15	TRBJ2-7	NA	TGCAGTGCTGGAACAGGAGACACCTATTCCTACGAGCAGTACTTC	CSAGTGDTYSYEQYF
TRBV7-8	NA	17	TRBJ2-7	TRBD2	TGTGCCAGCAGCCTGGGGTTGCGGGGGATACTCTACAATGAGCAGTACTTC	CASSLGLRGILYNEQYF
TRBV4-1	NA	16	TRBJ2-7	TRBD1	TGCGCCAGCAGCCAGCACAGGGGGTTCCTCTCCTACGAGCAGTACTTC	CASSQHRGFLSYEQYF
TRBV20-1	many	12	TRBJ2-3	TRBD1	TGCAGTGCTAGAGGACAGGGTACAACGCAGTATTTT	CSARGQGTTQYF
TRBV14	NA	16	TRBJ2-7	NA	TGTGCCAGCAGCATATACCCCCAGGTCCCATTCTACGAGCAGTACTTC	CASSIYPQVPFYEQYF
TRBV7-2	few	13	TRBJ2-5	TRBD2	TGTGCCAGCAGCCTATGGACTAGCGAGACCCAGTACTTC	CASSLWTSETQYF
TRBV2	few	14	TRBJ2-3	NA	TGTGCCAGCAGTGAGGGGCAACCCACAGATACGCAGTATTTT	CASSEGQPTDTQYF
TRBV4-3	NA	15	TRBJ2-3	TRBD1	TGCGCCAGCAGCCAGACCGACAGGGATGACGATACGCAGTATTTT	CASSQTDRDDDTQYF
TRBV5-1	NA	13	TRBJ1-5	NA	TGCGCCAGCAGCTGTGACCTCAATCAGCCCCAGCATTTT	CASSCDLNQPQHF
TRBV6-6	once	15	TRBJ2-7	TRBD1	TGTGCCAGCAGAAAACGGGACAGGGATACCTACGAGCAGTACTTC	CASRKRDRDTYEQYF
TRBV14	once	14	TRBJ1-1	NA	TGTGCCAGCAGCCCCCCGGGTGTCTACACTGAAGCTTTCTTT	CASSPPGVYTEAFF
TRBV9	NA	13	TRBJ1-2	NA	TGTGCCAGCAGCCCAGCGGACAGTCATGGCTACACCTTC	CASSPADSHGYTF
TRBV2	NA	17	TRBJ2-4	NA	TGTGCCAGCAGTGAACAGGGTGGGATTCTAGCCAAAAACATTCAGTACTTC	CASSEQGGILAKNIQYF
TRBV9	few	16	TRBJ1-2	NA	TGTGCCAGCAGCCCCTTCCTACATGGGGGGTCCTATGGCTACACCTTC	CASSPFLHGGSYGYTF
TRBV5-1	NA	17	TRBJ2-6	TRBD2	TGCGCCAGCAGCCCAATAGCGGGGAGCTCTGGGGCCAACGTCCTGACTTTC	CASSPIAGSSGANVLTF
TRBV27	few	15	TRBJ1-6	TRBD1	TGTGCCAGCAGTTTTGGTTTAGGGGGCCAGTCACCCCTCCACTTT	CASSFGLGGQSPLHF
TRBV20-1	NA	12	TRBJ1-5	NA	TGCAGTGCTAGAGATAGTCTGCAGCCCCAGCATTTT	CSARDSLQPQHF
TRBV4-3	NA	17	TRBJ2-1	TRBD2	TGCGCCAGCAGCCGAAACAGTCAGCGGGGGGGCTACAATGAGCAGTTCTTC	CASSRNSQRGGYNEQFF
TRBV20-1	few	16	TRBJ1-6	NA	TGCAGTGCTACACGACGCGTAAGCTCCTATAATTCACCCCTCCACTTT	CSATRRVSSYNSPLHF
TRBV11-2	NA	13	TRBJ2-7	NA	TGTGCCAGTAGCTCGAGGCAGGCCTACGAGCAGTACTTC	CASSSRQAYEQYF
TRBV6-5	NA	15	TRBJ1-4	NA	TGTGCCAGCGGTCGGTTTGGCAGAAGTAATGAAAAACTGTTTTTT	CASGRFGRSNEKLFF
TRBV7-2	NA	14	TRBJ2-2	NA	TGTGCCAGCAGCTTTGGCGTGGGGGGCGGGGAGCTGTTTTTT	CASSFGVGGGELFF
TRBV12-3/TRBV12-4	many	13	TRBJ2-7	NA	TGTGCCAGCAGTTTGAGAAGGCCGGGAGAGCAGTACTTC	CASSLRRPGEQYF
TRBV12-3/TRBV12-4	NA	13	TRBJ1-2	NA	TGTGCCGGCAGTCACCCTGACCACTATGGCTACACCTTC	CAGSHPDHYGYTF
TRBV11-1	NA	12	TRBJ1-2	NA	TGTGCCAGCAGCTACGGTAACCATGGCTACACCTTC	CASSYGNHGYTF